The next 14 T cell receptor beta chains were all read from a single sample in a study of Ad26.COV2.S vaccination and SARS-CoV-2 variants. Specified treatment: around 19 received Ad26.COV2.S at low or high dose, single or two shots; about 5 received placebo; per-sample allocation not given. The samples date from day 63 after the first vaccine or placebo injection. Repertoires were generated with immunoSEQ multiplex PCR, while TCRdb's copy carries only in-frame clones and drops some. The sample contains 300,000 to 400,000 clones, roughly 84% of which appear only once. This specimen consisted of peripheral blood, obtained in a trial of Ad26.COV2.S vaccine versus placebo. These receptor sequences come from a person between 18 and 59 years old who received the Ad26.COV2.S COVID-19 vaccine or a placebo.

The chain is built from TRBV7-2 and TRBJ1-3, with 7 bases lining up with TRBD1. V trimming: 8 bases; J trimming: 1 base; junction bases outside the gene matches: 11. The CDR3 covers 16 residues. Looked up from germline, CDR1 is SGHTA and CDR2 is FQGNSA. CDR3: CASSPAGGRSGNTIYF. The CDR3 bases are TGTGCCAGCTCCCCGGCAGGGGGGAGATCTGGAAACACCATATATTTT.

This chain uses TRBV4-2 with TRBJ1-2, with 8 bases aligning to TRBD1. CDR3 size: 14 residues. Germline values: CDR1 LGHNA, CDR2 YNFKEQ. The V gene end was trimmed by 0 bases and the J gene end by 4 bases; junction bases not matched to a gene: 1. The CDR3 nucleotides are TGTGCCAGCAGCCAAGATGACAGGGGCTATGGCTACACCTTC. This codes for CASSQDDRGYGYTF.

The CDR3 DNA is TGTGCCAGCTCACGGTACAGCTCAAATCAGCCCCAGCATTTT. Encoded protein: CASSRYSSNQPQHF. V is TRBV18 and J is TRBJ1-5; D unclear. Germline lookup yields CDR1 KGHSH and CDR2 LQKENI. V was cut by 4 bases and J by 4 bases, with 11 bases left in between. The CDR3 contains 14 residues. The full variable domain, its missing parts supplied by reference TRBV18 and TRBJ1-5, is NAGVMQNPRHLVRRRGQEARLRCSPMKGHSHVYWYRQLPEEGLKFMVYLQKENIIDESGMPKERFSAEFPKEGPSILRIQQVVRGDSAAYFCASSRYSSNQPQHFGDGTRLSIL.

The chain has TRBV19 and TRBJ2-7, with D unresolved. Trimming removed 4 bases at V and 0 bases at J, with 13 bases between. The CDR3 sequence is 15 residues long. Germline loops: CDR1 LNHDA, CDR2 SQIVND (reference sequence). CDR3 residues: CASSTEARSSYEQYF. The CDR3 DNA sequence: TGTGCCAGTAGTACCGAGGCGAGAAGCTCCTACGAGCAGTACTTC.

The rearrangement joins TRBV18 to TRBJ2-7; maybe TRBD1 (5 bases). The CDR3 spans 14 residues. Trimming left V 0 bases short and J 2 bases short, with 8 bases between. Germline values: CDR1 KGHSH, CDR2 LQKENI. CDR3 DNA sequence: TGTGCCAGCTCACCACCGGACACTGCCTACGAGCAGTACTTC. Translation gives CASSPPDTAYEQYF.

The V gene is TRBV4-3, the J gene TRBJ1-5, with a weak D call TRBD1 (5 bases). In germline, CDR1 is LGHNA, CDR2 YSLEER. Trimming took 2 bases from V and 4 from J, leaving 27 bases between them. The CDR3 runs to 20 residues. CDR3 sequence (DNA): TGCGCCAGCAGCCAAAGTTGGGGTAGAGAGGTCGGGGACGGTAATCAGCCCCAGCATTTT. Translated, it gives CASSQSWGREVGDGNQPQHF.

CDR3 sequence reads: CASSYRHEQFF. In nucleotides, the CDR3 is TGTGCCAGCAGCTACCGGCATGAGCAGTTCTTC. This sequence joins TRBV6-5 and TRBJ2-1; D call uncertain. CDR3 length equals 11 residues. V was cut by 6 bases and J by 8 bases, with 8 bases left in between. CDR1 is MNHEY, CDR2 SVGAGI, per germline.

This rearrangement joins TRBV28 to TRBJ1-6; perhaps TRBD1 as D (6 bases). V dropped 2 bases and J dropped 7 bases, with 18 bases sitting between them. Looked up from germline, CDR1 is MDHEN and CDR2 is SYDVKM. The CDR3 runs to 17 residues. The CDR3 spells CASSLENIQGPNSPLHF. The CDR3 DNA reads TGTGCCAGCAGTTTAGAGAACATTCAGGGGCCAAATTCACCCCTCCACTTT.

This CDR3 is CASSEGGRGVHEQYF. CDR3 DNA: TGTGCCAGCAGTGAAGGAGGCCGGGGGGTCCACGAGCAGTACTTC. This chain connects TRBV6-1 to TRBJ2-7, with 7 positions matching TRBD2. The ends lost 1 base at V and 5 bases at J; junction bases unmatched: 8. CDR3 length equals 15 residues. CDR1 is MNHNS, CDR2 SASEGT, per germline.

This chain connects TRBV7-6 to TRBJ1-5, with unresolved D. CDR1 and CDR2 from the germline V gene are SGHVS and FNYEAQ. The CDR3 contains 16 residues. V was pared by 1 base and J by 3 bases, with 13 bases between. Written as DNA, the CDR3 is TGTGCCAGCAGCTTAGGGGTCTCGCCCTACAATCAGCCCCAGCATTTT. Its translation is CASSLGVSPYNQPQHF.

This chain uses TRBV18 with TRBJ2-7; 7 bases line up with TRBD1. Trimming removed 2 bases from V and 3 bases from J; junction bases left unmatched: 13. The CDR3 consists of 17 residues. The V gene's germline CDR1 is KGHSH and CDR2 LQKENI. The CDR3 region is CASSPTNSGQHLYEQYF. The CDR3 DNA is TGTGCCAGCTCACCAACGAATTCGGGACAGCACCTCTACGAGCAGTACTTC. Full variable domain (remainder filled in from reference TRBV18 and TRBJ2-7): NAGVMQNPRHLVRRRGQEARLRCSPMKGHSHVYWYRQLPEEGLKFMVYLQKENIIDESGMPKERFSAEFPKEGPSILRIQQVVRGDSAAYFCASSPTNSGQHLYEQYFGPGTRLTVT.

The chain couples TRBV6-5 to TRBJ2-7; 9 bases align to TRBD1. This CDR3 is built from 15 residues. The germline CDR1 and CDR2 sequences are MNHEY and SVGAGI. V lost 7 bases to trimming and J lost 0 bases; unmatched junction nucleotides: 7. In nucleotides, the CDR3 is TGTGCCAGCAAGCCCCGACAGGGGGACTCCTACGAGCAGTACTTC. This gives the protein CASKPRQGDSYEQYF.

The rearrangement links TRBV5-8 to TRBJ1-5; D is undetermined. The CDR3 has 14 amino acids. Germline loops: CDR1 SGHTS, CDR2 YDEGEE. Trimming removed 0 bases from V and 0 bases from J, with 4 bases in between. The DNA for the CDR3 is TGTGCCAGCAGCTTGGCCGATAGCAATCAGCCCCAGCATTTT. Encoded protein: CASSLADSNQPQHF.

The rearrangement joins TRBV5-8 to TRBJ1-4; D unresolved. Trimming took off 0 bases at V and 2 bases at J, with 8 bases between the two ends. This CDR3 is 15 amino acids long. Per germline, CDR1 SGHTS and CDR2 YDEGEE. The CDR3 coding sequence is TGTGCCAGCAGCTTGGGGCTCGGGACTAATGAAAAACTGTTTTTT. It specifies CASSLGLGTNEKLFF. Full variable domain (remainder filled in from reference TRBV5-8 and TRBJ1-4): EAGVTQSPTHLIKTRGQQATLRCSPISGHTSVYWYQQALGLGLQFLLWYDEGEERNRGNFPPRFSGRQFPNYSSELNVNALELEDSALYLCASSLGLGTNEKLFFGSGTQLSVL.